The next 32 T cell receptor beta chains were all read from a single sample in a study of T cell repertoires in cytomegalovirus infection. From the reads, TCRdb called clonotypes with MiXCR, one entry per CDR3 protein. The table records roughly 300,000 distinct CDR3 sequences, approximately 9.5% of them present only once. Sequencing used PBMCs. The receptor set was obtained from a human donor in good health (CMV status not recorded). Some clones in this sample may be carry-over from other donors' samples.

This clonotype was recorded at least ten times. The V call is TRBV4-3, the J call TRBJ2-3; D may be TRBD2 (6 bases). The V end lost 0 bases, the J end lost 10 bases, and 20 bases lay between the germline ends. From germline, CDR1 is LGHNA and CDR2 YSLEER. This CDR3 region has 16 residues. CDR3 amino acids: CASSQEAGNGWNSQYF. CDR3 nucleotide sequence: TGCGCCAGCAGCCAAGAAGCGGGTAACGGCTGGAATTCGCAGTATTTT.

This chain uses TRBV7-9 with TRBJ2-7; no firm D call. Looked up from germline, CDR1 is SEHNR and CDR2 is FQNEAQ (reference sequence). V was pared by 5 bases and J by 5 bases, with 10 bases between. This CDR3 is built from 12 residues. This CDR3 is CASSEELNEQYF. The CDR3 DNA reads TGTGCCAGCAGCGAGGAGCTAAACGAGCAGTACTTC.

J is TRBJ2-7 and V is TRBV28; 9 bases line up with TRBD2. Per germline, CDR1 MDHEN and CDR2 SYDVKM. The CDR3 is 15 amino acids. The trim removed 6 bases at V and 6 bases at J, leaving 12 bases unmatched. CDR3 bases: TGTGCCAGCAGCCCCGGAGGCGGGAGGGCGGGCGAGCAGTACTTC. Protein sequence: CASSPGGGRAGEQYF.

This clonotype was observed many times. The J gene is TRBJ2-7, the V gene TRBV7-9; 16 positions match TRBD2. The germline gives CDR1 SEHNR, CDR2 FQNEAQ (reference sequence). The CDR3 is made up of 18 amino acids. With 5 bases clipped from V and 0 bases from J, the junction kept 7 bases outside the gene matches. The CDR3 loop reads CASSSPGTSGGASYEQYF. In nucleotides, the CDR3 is TGTGCCAGCAGCAGCCCCGGGACTAGCGGGGGGGCCTCCTACGAGCAGTACTTC.

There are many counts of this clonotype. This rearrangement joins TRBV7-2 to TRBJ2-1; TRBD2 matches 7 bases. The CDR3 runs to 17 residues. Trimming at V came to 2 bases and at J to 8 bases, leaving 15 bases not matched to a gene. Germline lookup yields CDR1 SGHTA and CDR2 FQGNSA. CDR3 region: CASSLRYPAGLRDEQFF. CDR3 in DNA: TGTGCCAGCAGCTTAAGGTACCCAGCGGGGCTGAGGGATGAGCAGTTCTTC. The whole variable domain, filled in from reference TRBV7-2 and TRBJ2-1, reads GAGVSQSPSNKVTEKGKDVELRCDPISGHTALYWYRQSLGQGLEFLIYFQGNSAPDKSGLPSDRFSAERTGGSVSTLTIQRTQQEDSAVYLCASSLRYPAGLRDEQFFGPGTRLTVL.

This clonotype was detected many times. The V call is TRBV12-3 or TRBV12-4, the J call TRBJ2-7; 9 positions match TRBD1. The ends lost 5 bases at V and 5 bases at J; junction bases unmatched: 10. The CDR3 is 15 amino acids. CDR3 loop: CASSPTLTGGDEQYF. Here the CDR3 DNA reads TGTGCCAGCAGTCCCACTCTTACAGGGGGCGACGAGCAGTACTTC.

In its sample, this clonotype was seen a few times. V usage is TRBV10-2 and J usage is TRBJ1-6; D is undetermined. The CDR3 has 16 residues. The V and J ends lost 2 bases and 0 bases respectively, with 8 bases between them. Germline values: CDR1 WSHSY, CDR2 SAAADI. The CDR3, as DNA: TGCGCCAGCAGTGAGGAGGTATCCTCCTATAATTCACCCCTCCACTTT. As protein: CASSEEVSSYNSPLHF.

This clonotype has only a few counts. The CDR3, as DNA: TGTGCCAGTAGTACCCCTGGACTAGCGGGGCCGTCGCAGTATTTT. Protein: CASSTPGLAGPSQYF. The chain carries TRBV19 and TRBJ2-3; 12 nucleotides match TRBD2. Trimming took 4 bases from V and 10 from J; bases not matched to a gene: 9. The germline CDR1 and CDR2 sequences are LNHDA and SQIVND (reference sequence). CDR3 length equals 15 residues.

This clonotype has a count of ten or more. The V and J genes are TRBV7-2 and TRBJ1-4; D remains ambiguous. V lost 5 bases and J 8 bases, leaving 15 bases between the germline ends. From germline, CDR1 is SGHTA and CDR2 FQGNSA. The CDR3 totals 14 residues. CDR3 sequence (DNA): TGTGCCAGCAGCCCCCGCCAAGGTGCCGAAAAACTGTTTTTT. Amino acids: CASSPRQGAEKLFF.

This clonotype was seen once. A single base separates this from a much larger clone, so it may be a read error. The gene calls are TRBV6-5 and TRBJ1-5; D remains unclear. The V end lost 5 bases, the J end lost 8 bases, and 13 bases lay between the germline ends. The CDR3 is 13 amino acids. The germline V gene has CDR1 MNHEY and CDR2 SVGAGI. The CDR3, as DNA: TGTGCCAGCAGTGAGGGCACCCAGAAGCCCCAGCATTTT. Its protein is CASSEGTQKPQHF.

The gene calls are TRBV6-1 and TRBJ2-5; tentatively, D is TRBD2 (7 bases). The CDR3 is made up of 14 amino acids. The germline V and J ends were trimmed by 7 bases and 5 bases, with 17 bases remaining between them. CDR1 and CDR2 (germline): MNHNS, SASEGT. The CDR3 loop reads CASKRGIGGETQYF. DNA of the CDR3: TGTGCCAGCAAAAGGGGGATCGGGGGGGAGACCCAGTACTTC.

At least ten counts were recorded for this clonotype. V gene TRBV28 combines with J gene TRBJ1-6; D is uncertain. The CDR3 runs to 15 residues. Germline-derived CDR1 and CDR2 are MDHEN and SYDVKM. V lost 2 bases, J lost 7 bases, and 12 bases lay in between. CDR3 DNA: TGTGCCAGCAGTTTAGACGGAAACCGGAATTCACCCCTCCACTTT. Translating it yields CASSLDGNRNSPLHF.

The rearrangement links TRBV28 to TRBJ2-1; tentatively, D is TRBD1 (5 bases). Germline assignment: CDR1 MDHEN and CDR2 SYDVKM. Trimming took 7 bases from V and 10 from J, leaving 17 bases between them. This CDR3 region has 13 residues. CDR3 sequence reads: CASIDFRVGEQFF. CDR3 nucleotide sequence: TGTGCCAGCATTGACTTCAGGGTCGGGGAGCAGTTCTTC. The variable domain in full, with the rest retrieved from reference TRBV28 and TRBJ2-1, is DVKVTQSSRYLVKRTGEKVFLECVQDMDHENMFWYRQDPGLGLRLIYFSYDVKMKEKGDIPEGYSVSREKKERFSLILESASTNQTSMYLCASIDFRVGEQFFGPGTRLTVL.

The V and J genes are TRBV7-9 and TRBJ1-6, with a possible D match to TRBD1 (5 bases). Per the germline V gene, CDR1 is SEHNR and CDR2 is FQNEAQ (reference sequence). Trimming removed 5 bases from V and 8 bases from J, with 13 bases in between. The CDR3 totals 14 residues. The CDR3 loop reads CASSPQAMDSPLHF. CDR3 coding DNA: TGTGCCAGCAGCCCACAGGCCATGGATTCACCCCTCCACTTT.

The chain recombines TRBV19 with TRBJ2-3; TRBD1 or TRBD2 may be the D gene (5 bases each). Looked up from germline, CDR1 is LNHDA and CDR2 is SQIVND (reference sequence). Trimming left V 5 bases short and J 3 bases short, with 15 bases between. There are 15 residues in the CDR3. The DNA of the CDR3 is TGTGCCAGTAGTGTCCGGGACGGTGTTACAGATACGCAGTATTTT. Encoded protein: CASSVRDGVTDTQYF.

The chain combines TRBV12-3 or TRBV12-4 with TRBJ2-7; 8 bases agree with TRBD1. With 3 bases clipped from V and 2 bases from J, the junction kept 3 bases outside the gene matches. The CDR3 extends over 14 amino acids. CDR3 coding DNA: TGTGCCAGCAGTTTGGTCAGGGGGCCCTACGAGCAGTACTTC. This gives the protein CASSLVRGPYEQYF.

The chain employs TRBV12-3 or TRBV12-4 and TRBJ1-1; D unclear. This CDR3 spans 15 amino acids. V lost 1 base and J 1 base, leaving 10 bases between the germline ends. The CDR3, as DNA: TGTGCCAGCAGTTTAGATAGGAGAGGGAACACTGAAGCTTTCTTT. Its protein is CASSLDRRGNTEAFF.

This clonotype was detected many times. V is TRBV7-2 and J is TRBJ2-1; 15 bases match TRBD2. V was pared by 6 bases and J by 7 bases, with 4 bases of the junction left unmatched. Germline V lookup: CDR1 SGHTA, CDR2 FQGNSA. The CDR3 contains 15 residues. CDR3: CASRAGTSGRNEQFF. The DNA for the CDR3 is TGTGCCAGCAGAGCCGGGACTAGCGGGAGGAATGAGCAGTTCTTC.

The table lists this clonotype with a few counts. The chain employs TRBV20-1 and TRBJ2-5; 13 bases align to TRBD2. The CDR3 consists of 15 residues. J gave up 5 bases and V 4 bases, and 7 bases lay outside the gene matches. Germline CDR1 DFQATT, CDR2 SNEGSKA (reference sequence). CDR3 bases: TGCAGTGCTACGACTAGCGGGGGGCGGGGGGAGACCCAGTACTTC. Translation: CSATTSGGRGETQYF.

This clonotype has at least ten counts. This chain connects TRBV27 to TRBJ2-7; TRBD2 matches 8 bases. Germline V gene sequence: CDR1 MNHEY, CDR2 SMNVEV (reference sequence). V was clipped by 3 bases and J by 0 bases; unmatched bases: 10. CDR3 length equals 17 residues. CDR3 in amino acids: CASSFGFSGGSSYEQYF. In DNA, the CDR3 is TGTGCCAGCAGTTTTGGTTTTTCGGGGGGGAGCTCCTACGAGCAGTACTTC.

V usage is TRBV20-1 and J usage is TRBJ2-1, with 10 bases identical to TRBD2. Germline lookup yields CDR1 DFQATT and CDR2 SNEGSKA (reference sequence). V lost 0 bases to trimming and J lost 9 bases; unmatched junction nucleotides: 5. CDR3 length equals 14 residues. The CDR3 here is CSARDPSGRREQFF. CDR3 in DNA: TGCAGTGCTAGAGATCCTAGCGGGAGACGTGAGCAGTTCTTC.

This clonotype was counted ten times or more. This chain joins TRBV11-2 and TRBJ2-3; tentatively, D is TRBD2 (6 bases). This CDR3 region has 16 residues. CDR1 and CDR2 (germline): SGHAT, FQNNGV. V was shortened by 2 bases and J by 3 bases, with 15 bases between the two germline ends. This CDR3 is CASSLRRSGGTDTQYF. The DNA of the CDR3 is TGTGCCAGCAGCTTAAGGCGGAGTGGGGGGACAGATACGCAGTATTTT.

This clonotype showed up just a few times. Here the CDR3 reads CASSSRSFYGELFF. The CDR3, as DNA: TGTGCCAGCAGTTCCCGCTCCTTCTACGGGGAGCTGTTTTTT. This chain connects TRBV12-3 or TRBV12-4 to TRBJ2-2; D gene ambiguous. The CDR3 is 14 amino acids. Trimming removed 4 bases at V and 7 bases at J, with 13 bases between.

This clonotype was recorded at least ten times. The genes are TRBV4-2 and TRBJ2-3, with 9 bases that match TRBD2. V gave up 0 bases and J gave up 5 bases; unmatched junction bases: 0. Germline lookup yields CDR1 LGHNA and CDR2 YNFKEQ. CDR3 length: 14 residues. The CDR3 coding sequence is TGTGCCAGCAGCCAAGAACTAGCGGGAGATACGCAGTATTTT. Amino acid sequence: CASSQELAGDTQYF.

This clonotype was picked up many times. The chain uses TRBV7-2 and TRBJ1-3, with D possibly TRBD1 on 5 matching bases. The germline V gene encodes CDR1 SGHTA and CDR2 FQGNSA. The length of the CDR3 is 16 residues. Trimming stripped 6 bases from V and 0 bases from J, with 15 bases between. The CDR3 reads CASSYGHINSGNTIYF. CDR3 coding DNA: TGTGCCAGCAGTTACGGACATATCAACTCTGGAAACACCATATATTTT.

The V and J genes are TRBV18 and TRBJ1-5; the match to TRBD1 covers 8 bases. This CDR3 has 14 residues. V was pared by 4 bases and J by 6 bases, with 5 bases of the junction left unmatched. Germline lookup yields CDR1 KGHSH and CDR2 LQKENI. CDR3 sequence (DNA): TGTGCCAGCTCACTGGACAGGGTTGGTCAGCCCCAGCATTTT. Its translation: CASSLDRVGQPQHF.

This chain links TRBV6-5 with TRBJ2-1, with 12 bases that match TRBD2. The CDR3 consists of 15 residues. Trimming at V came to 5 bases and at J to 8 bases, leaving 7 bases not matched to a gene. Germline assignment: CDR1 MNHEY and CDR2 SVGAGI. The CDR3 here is CASSRGLAGHDEQFF. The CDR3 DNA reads TGTGCCAGCAGTCGAGGACTAGCGGGGCACGATGAGCAGTTCTTC.

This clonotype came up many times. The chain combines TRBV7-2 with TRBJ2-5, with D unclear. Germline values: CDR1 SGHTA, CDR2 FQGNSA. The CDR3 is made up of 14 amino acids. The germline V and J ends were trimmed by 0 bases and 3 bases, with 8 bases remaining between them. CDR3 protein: CASSLAGSEETQYF. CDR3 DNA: TGTGCCAGCAGCTTAGCAGGGTCGGAAGAGACCCAGTACTTC.

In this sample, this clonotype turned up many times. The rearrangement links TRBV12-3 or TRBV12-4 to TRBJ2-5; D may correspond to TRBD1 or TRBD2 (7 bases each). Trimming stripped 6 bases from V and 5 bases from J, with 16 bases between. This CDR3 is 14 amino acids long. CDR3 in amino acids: CASRMGGGSETQYF. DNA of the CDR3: TGTGCCAGCAGGATGGGAGGGGGCAGTGAGACCCAGTACTTC.

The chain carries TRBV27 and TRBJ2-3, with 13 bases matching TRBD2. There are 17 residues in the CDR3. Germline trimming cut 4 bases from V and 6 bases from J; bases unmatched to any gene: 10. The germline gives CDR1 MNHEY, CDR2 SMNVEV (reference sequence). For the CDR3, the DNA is TGTGCCAGCAGTTCACTAGCGGGAGGGCCGGAGGAGGATACGCAGTATTTT. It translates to CASSSLAGGPEEDTQYF.

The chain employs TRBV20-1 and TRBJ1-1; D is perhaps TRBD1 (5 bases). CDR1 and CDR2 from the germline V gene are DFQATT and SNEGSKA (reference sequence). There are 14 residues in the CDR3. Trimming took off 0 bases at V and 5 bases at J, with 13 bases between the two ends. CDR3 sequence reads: CSARDLGEETEAFF. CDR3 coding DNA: TGCAGTGCTAGAGATTTGGGGGAGGAGACTGAAGCTTTCTTT.

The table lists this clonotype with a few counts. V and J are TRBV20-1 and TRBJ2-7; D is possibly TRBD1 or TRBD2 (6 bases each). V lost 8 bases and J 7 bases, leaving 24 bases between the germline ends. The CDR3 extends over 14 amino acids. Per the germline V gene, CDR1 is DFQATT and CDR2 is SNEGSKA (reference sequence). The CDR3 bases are TGCAGTTTTATCGGGGGCGAAGGAGTCTGGGAGCAGTACTTC. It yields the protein CSFIGGEGVWEQYF.